This TCR beta chain was identified during a study of patients and donors after allogeneic stem cell transplantation. TCRdb passed the RT-PCR reads through MiXCR, listing each CDR3 protein once. The data contain 98,000 or so distinct CDR3 sequences, approximately 35% of them singletons. This clonotype was counted only a few times. Sample: blood, either unsorted or a sorted T cell fraction (not recorded which). The clonotype originates from a human donor who was either an allogeneic HSCT recipient or a stem cell or donor lymphocyte infusion donor (not recorded which). It is not recorded whose cells these are; they may come from a transplant donor.

CDR3 coding DNA: TGTGCCAGCAGCCCACGGGGGGCCTATAATTCACCCCTCCACTTT. As protein: CASSPRGAYNSPLHF. The V gene is TRBV7-2, the J gene TRBJ1-6; maybe TRBD1 (5 bases). Trimming pared 5 bases from V and 2 bases from J, leaving 10 bases between. The CDR3 contains 15 residues. The germline V gene has CDR1 SGHTA and CDR2 FQGNSA.